Shown below are 22 T cell receptor beta chains from a single sample sequenced in a study of control samples from healthy donors and cancer patients (TCRdb year 2020). Library generation was performed with the immunoSEQ multiplex PCR assay. This immuneACCESS table, as held by TCRdb, lists in-frame sequences with V and J called but not all clones. Of the missing ones, under half trace to an unresolved V gene in checked studies; the others have no known cause. Recorded for this sample are about 110,000 clones; about nine tenths of them occurred a single time. In total, the top ten clones hold almost 8% of the sample. The sequencing input was blood. These receptors were collected from a woman aged 18-29 years in good health.

The chain combines TRBV2 with TRBJ2-7; D gene unclear. The CDR3 has 12 amino acids. Per germline, CDR1 SNHLY and CDR2 FYNNEI. The germline V and J ends were trimmed by 6 bases and 2 bases, with 8 bases remaining between them. The CDR3 protein is CASRVSPYEQYF. The CDR3 DNA reads as TGTGCCAGCAGGGTCAGCCCCTACGAGCAGTACTTC. Drawing the rest from reference TRBV2 and TRBJ2-7, the complete variable domain is EPEVTQTPSHQVTQMGQEVILRCVPISNHLYFYWYRQILGQKVEFLVSFYNNEISEKSEIFDDQFSVERPDGSNFTLKIRSTKLEDSAMYFCASRVSPYEQYFGPGTRLTVT.

The sample holds one count of this clone. The chain is built from TRBV5-1 and TRBJ1-3; D uncertain. Trimming shortened V by 1 base and J by 2 bases, and 4 bases separated the two germline ends. Germline V gene sequence: CDR1 SGHRS, CDR2 YFSETQ. CDR3 size: 13 residues. In DNA form, the CDR3 reads TGCGCCAGCAGCTTGCGGACTGGAAACACCATATATTTT. The encoded protein is CASSLRTGNTIYF.

This chain uses TRBV2 with TRBJ2-7; TRBD2 agrees at 13 bases. Germline CDR1 SNHLY, CDR2 FYNNEI. The CDR3 runs 18 residues. V was pared by 4 bases and J by 2 bases, with 11 bases of the junction left unmatched. The CDR3 DNA sequence: TGTGCCAGCAGTGGAAATCCGACTAGCGGGGGGCCTACCTACGAGCAGTACTTC. Residues: CASSGNPTSGGPTYEQYF.

V usage is TRBV18 and J usage is TRBJ2-7; TRBD1 matches at 8 bases. CDR1 KGHSH and CDR2 LQKENI come from the germline V gene. There are 17 residues in the CDR3. Trimming at V came to 2 bases and at J to 0 bases, leaving 9 bases not matched to a gene. CDR3 sequence reads: CASSPFSQGASSYEQYF. In DNA form, the CDR3 reads TGTGCCAGCTCACCATTTTCCCAGGGGGCGAGCTCCTACGAGCAGTACTTC.

This sequence joins TRBV29-1 and TRBJ1-1; 12 bases map to TRBD1. Per the germline V gene, CDR1 is SQVTM and CDR2 is ANQGSEA. CDR3 size: 12 residues. CDR3 residues: CSGGTGGRMAFF. As DNA, the CDR3 is TGCAGTGGTGGGACAGGGGGCCGGATGGCTTTCTTT.

The chain couples TRBV19 to TRBJ2-1; D is undetermined. This CDR3 is built from 14 residues. The germline V and J ends were trimmed by 4 bases and 7 bases, with 14 bases remaining between them. In germline, CDR1 is LNHDA, CDR2 SQIVND (reference sequence). CDR3 in amino acids: CASSKSASLNEQFF. CDR3 in DNA: TGTGCCAGTAGTAAATCGGCCAGCCTTAATGAGCAGTTCTTC.

This clone occurred once. Here the CDR3 reads CAWRYGTSVINEQFF. The CDR3 DNA is TGTGCCTGGAGGTATGGGACTAGCGTTATCAATGAGCAGTTCTTC. The chain links TRBV30 to TRBJ2-1, with 10 bases that match TRBD2. The CDR3 runs to 15 residues. Germline trimming cut 3 bases from V and 6 bases from J; bases unmatched to any gene: 8. In germline, CDR1 is GTSNPN, CDR2 SVGIG (reference sequence).

This rearrangement joins TRBV5-4 to TRBJ2-3, with D unclear. There are 12 residues in the CDR3. Trimming removed 2 bases from V and 4 bases from J, with 5 bases in between. The germline V gene has CDR1 SGHNT and CDR2 YYREEE (reference sequence). Here the CDR3 reads CASSFSADTQYF. CDR3 DNA: TGTGCCAGCAGCTTCTCTGCAGATACGCAGTATTTT.

The chain couples TRBV9 to TRBJ2-1; 12 bases are shared with TRBD2. The germline V gene encodes CDR1 SGDLS and CDR2 YYNGEE. V trimming: 3 bases; J trimming: 9 bases; junction bases outside the gene matches: 13. The CDR3 is 17 amino acids. CDR3: CASSAHHETSGSREQFF. CDR3 coding DNA: TGTGCCAGCAGCGCCCACCATGAGACTAGCGGGAGTCGTGAGCAGTTCTTC.

The chain links TRBV14 to TRBJ1-1; 7 bases are a match to TRBD1. The V gene's germline CDR1 is SGHDN and CDR2 FVKESK. V lost 0 bases to trimming and J lost 10 bases; unmatched junction nucleotides: 14. This CDR3 is 16 amino acids long. The CDR3 here is CASSQDGTEYWRGAFF. CDR3 nucleotides: TGTGCCAGCAGCCAAGATGGGACAGAGTATTGGAGAGGAGCTTTCTTT.

The V and J genes are TRBV5-4 and TRBJ2-7; tentatively, D is TRBD2 (6 bases). This CDR3 is built from 16 residues. The ends were cut back, 3 bases at V and 4 bases at J, with 20 bases in the middle. The germline V gene has CDR1 SGHNT and CDR2 YYREEE (reference sequence). The CDR3 region is CASSSLSGLPPYEQYF. In DNA form, the CDR3 reads TGTGCCAGCAGCTCCCTTTCGGGACTGCCGCCTTACGAGCAGTACTTC.

The V call is TRBV4-2, the J call TRBJ1-1, with D unclear. The V end was cut by 0 bases, the J end by 0 bases, with 11 bases between. Germline CDR1 LGHNA, CDR2 YNFKEQ. The CDR3 is 16 residues long. The CDR3 region is CASSQEAGFMNTEAFF. CDR3 nucleotides: TGTGCCAGCAGCCAAGAAGCAGGTTTCATGAACACTGAAGCTTTCTTT.

J is TRBJ1-2 and V is TRBV20-1, with D perhaps matching TRBD1 (5 bases). The length of the CDR3 is 12 residues. V lost 4 bases and J lost 8, with 14 bases in between. CDR1 and CDR2 (germline): DFQATT, SNEGSKA (reference sequence). The CDR3 DNA is TGCAGTGCTACTGAGGGACTTATGGGCTACACCTTC. Translated, it gives CSATEGLMGYTF.

The V call is TRBV18, the J call TRBJ1-2; no reliable D call. Looked up from germline, CDR1 is KGHSH and CDR2 is LQKENI. The CDR3 has 14 amino acids. V gave up 0 bases and J gave up 4 bases, with 9 bases separating them. The CDR3 DNA is TGTGCCAGCTCACCACCGGATCTAATCTATGGCTACACCTTC. Its protein is CASSPPDLIYGYTF. The variable domain in full, completed from reference TRBV18 and TRBJ1-2, reads NAGVMQNPRHLVRRRGQEARLRCSPMKGHSHVYWYRQLPEEGLKFMVYLQKENIIDESGMPKERFSAEFPKEGPSILRIQQVVRGDSAAYFCASSPPDLIYGYTFGSGTRLTVV.

The V and J genes are TRBV27 and TRBJ2-1, with 7 nucleotides matching TRBD2. Unmatched junction bases numbered 9, after V lost 7 bases and J lost 0 bases. The CDR3 has 16 residues. Per germline, CDR1 MNHEY and CDR2 SMNVEV (reference sequence). The CDR3 here is CASKRSSGSSYNEQFF. CDR3 DNA sequence: TGTGCCAGCAAACGATCTAGCGGAAGCTCCTACAATGAGCAGTTCTTC.

This sequence joins TRBV15 and TRBJ1-5; D gene unclear. The germline V and J ends were trimmed by 6 bases and 1 base, with 7 bases remaining between them. CDR1 is LNHNV, CDR2 YYDKDF, per germline (reference sequence). The CDR3 covers 13 residues. CDR3 protein: CATRGGSNQPQHF. CDR3 nucleotide sequence: TGTGCCACCAGAGGTGGGAGCAATCAGCCCCAGCATTTT.

The J gene is TRBJ1-4, the V gene TRBV30, with 7 positions matching TRBD1. V lost 2 bases to trimming and J lost 7 bases; unmatched junction nucleotides: 16. The CDR3 is 17 amino acids. The germline V gene has CDR1 GTSNPN and CDR2 SVGIG (reference sequence). This chain's CDR3 is CAWSPGFGQASFEKLFF. The CDR3 coding sequence is TGTGCCTGGAGTCCCGGGTTCGGACAGGCTTCATTTGAAAAACTGTTTTTT.

The V gene is TRBV24-1, the J gene TRBJ1-4; 9 bases match TRBD1. Germline assignment: CDR1 KGHDR and CDR2 SFDVKD. This CDR3 has 16 amino acids. J gave up 6 bases and V 4 bases, and 8 bases lay outside the gene matches. CDR3: CATSDPGQGRHEKLFF. The CDR3 DNA follows: TGTGCCACCAGTGACCCTGGACAGGGGAGACATGAAAAACTGTTTTTT.

This chain links TRBV29-1 with TRBJ1-2, with a weak D call TRBD1 (6 bases). There are 13 residues in the CDR3. Trimming took off 4 bases at V and 3 bases at J, with 12 bases between the two ends. The germline CDR1 and CDR2 sequences are SQVTM and ANQGSEA. This CDR3 reads CSVVAGVDYGYTF. The CDR3, as DNA: TGCAGCGTTGTGGCAGGGGTGGACTATGGCTACACCTTC. Filled out from reference TRBV29-1 and TRBJ1-2, the complete variable domain reads SAVISQKPSRDICQRGTSLTIQCQVDSQVTMMFWYRQQPGQSLTLIATANQGSEATYESGFVIDKFPISRPNLTFSTLTVSNMSPEDSSIYLCSVVAGVDYGYTFGSGTRLTVV.

The rearrangement uses TRBV7-9 and TRBJ1-6; D not certain. The V end lost 1 base, the J end lost 11 bases, and 12 bases lay between the germline ends. This CDR3 region has 14 residues. Germline CDR1 is SEHNR and CDR2 is FQNEAQ (reference sequence). The CDR3 nucleotides are TGTGCCAGCAGCTTAGATTCGTCCGGGGCACCCCTCCACTTT. Amino acid sequence: CASSLDSSGAPLHF.

The chain recombines TRBV29-1 with TRBJ2-4; D unresolved. The CDR3 extends over 10 amino acids. Germline loops: CDR1 SQVTM, CDR2 ANQGSEA. V lost 7 bases, J lost 5 bases, and 6 bases lay in between. CDR3 sequence reads: CSGGENIQYF. DNA of the CDR3: TGCAGCGGCGGAGAAAACATTCAGTACTTC.

The sample holds one count of this clone. V is TRBV3-1 (or the pseudogene TRBV3-2) and J is TRBJ1-2, with D possibly matching TRBD1 (6 bases). The CDR3 is 14 residues long. Trimming removed 0 bases from V and 7 bases from J, with 12 bases in between. Germline lookup yields CDR1 LGHDT and CDR2 YNNKEL (reference sequence). The CDR3 protein is CASSQEGGGGGYTF. The DNA for the CDR3 is TGTGCCAGCAGCCAAGAAGGGGGAGGCGGTGGCTACACCTTC.